The 29 T cell receptor beta chains presented below share a single source sample, sequenced in a study of blood T cells in healthy people across ages. It was with a sample-barcoded 5' primer and a J-beta primer mix that a second PCR of about 6 to 11 cycles was run. MiXCR, run by TCRdb on the 5' RACE reads, gives a single entry per CDR3 protein. The table has 980,000 or so distinct CDR3 sequences, roughly 50% seen once. Sequenced input: blood. These receptors came from a man aged 25 to 40 in good health.

The J gene is TRBJ2-3, the V gene TRBV3-1, with TRBD2 matching over 12 bases. This CDR3 has 18 amino acids. The junction had 4 bases not matched to a gene; V was cut back by 0 bases and J by 0 bases. Germline assignment: CDR1 LGHDT and CDR2 YNNKEL (reference sequence). This chain's CDR3 is CASSQDRTSGTSTDTQYF. In DNA form, the CDR3 reads TGTGCCAGCAGCCAAGATCGGACTAGCGGGACCAGCACAGATACGCAGTATTTT.

This clonotype was picked up a small number of times. This chain uses TRBV4-2 with TRBJ2-7; D possibly matches TRBD1 or TRBD2 (5 bases each). Trimming stripped 4 bases from V and 3 bases from J, with 13 bases between. The CDR3 totals 14 residues. Germline values: CDR1 LGHNA, CDR2 YNFKEQ. This CDR3 reads CASSPSGPDYEQYF. The CDR3 DNA reads as TGTGCCAGCAGCCCTTCGGGGCCGGACTACGAGCAGTACTTC.

The chain is built from TRBV5-1 and TRBJ2-5; possibly TRBD2 for D (6 bases). The V end was cut by 7 bases, the J end by 1 base, with 11 bases between. The CDR3 covers 13 residues. Germline CDR1 reads SGHRS; CDR2 reads YFSETQ. The CDR3 DNA follows: TGCGCCAGCTGGAGGGGAATCCAAGAGACCCAGTACTTC. This gives the protein CASWRGIQETQYF.

The rearrangement joins TRBV5-1 to TRBJ2-7; D uncertain. Between the trimmed V and J ends, which lost 6 bases and 0 bases, there was a span of 16 bases. The CDR3 is made up of 15 amino acids. Germline V gives CDR1 SGHRS, CDR2 YFSETQ. In DNA, the CDR3 is TGCGCCAGCACCGAACAGAGTCCGAGCTCCTACGAGCAGTACTTC. The encoded protein is CASTEQSPSSYEQYF.

The chain links TRBV20-1 to TRBJ2-1; D not certain. Germline V gene data show CDR1 as DFQATT and CDR2 as SNEGSKA (reference sequence). Trimming pared 0 bases from V and 0 bases from J, leaving 12 bases between. The CDR3 runs 16 residues. The CDR3 region is CSARDRPPISYNEQFF. Written as DNA, the CDR3 is TGCAGTGCTAGAGACCGGCCCCCGATCTCCTACAATGAGCAGTTCTTC.

The chain combines TRBV18 with TRBJ1-1; D is ambiguous. Germline lookup yields CDR1 KGHSH and CDR2 LQKENI. With 2 bases removed from V and 1 base from J, the gap between germline ends came to 8 bases. The CDR3 extends over 14 amino acids. In nucleotides, the CDR3 is TGTGCCAGCTCACCAGGGTACGCGAACACTGAAGCTTTCTTT. Protein product: CASSPGYANTEAFF.

The chain recombines TRBV7-2 with TRBJ2-1, with 8 nucleotides matching TRBD2. The CDR3 totals 15 residues. Looked up from germline, CDR1 is SGHTA and CDR2 is FQGNSA. J lost 6 bases, V lost 5 bases, and 9 bases had no gene match. The CDR3 DNA is TGTGCCAGCAGCCCCCCCGGGGGGGTCTTCAATGAGCAGTTCTTC. It yields the protein CASSPPGGVFNEQFF.

This clonotype was detected only a few times. The V and J genes are TRBV6-2 or TRBV6-3 and TRBJ1-2; tentatively, D is TRBD1 (5 bases). The length of the CDR3 is 14 residues. V lost 1 base and J lost 5, with 11 bases in between. The V gene's germline CDR1 is MNHEY and CDR2 SVGEGT. The CDR3 nucleotides are TGTGCCAGCAGTTACTTGGACAAGGCTTATGGCTACACCTTC. This encodes CASSYLDKAYGYTF.

This clonotype was detected only a few times. The CDR3 DNA follows: TGTGCCATCAGTAAACCGGGACAGGGGAAGGATGGCTACACCTTC. Translation: CAISKPGQGKDGYTF. The V and J genes are TRBV10-3 and TRBJ1-2; 10 bases fit TRBD1. Germline loops: CDR1 ENHRY, CDR2 SYGVKD. This CDR3 has 15 residues. V shed 5 bases and J 6 bases; nucleotides not matched to a gene: 9.

The table lists this clonotype with a few counts. The rearrangement joins TRBV11-2 to TRBJ2-5; no reliable D call. The CDR3 has 15 amino acids. Trimming cost V 3 bases and J 2 bases, with 13 bases left between them. In germline, CDR1 is SGHAT, CDR2 FQNNGV. The DNA for the CDR3 is TGTGCCAGCAGCTTCGATACTTTCATACAAGAGACCCAGTACTTC. Its protein product is CASSFDTFIQETQYF.

The chain links TRBV6-1 to TRBJ2-3; no clear D gene. CDR3 length equals 15 residues. V was clipped by 3 bases and J by 1 base, with 11 bases between them. CDR1 and CDR2 from the germline V gene are MNHNS and SASEGT. CDR3 bases: TGTGCCAGCAGTGACCCCCGACCGGGCACAGATACGCAGTATTTT. Translated, it gives CASSDPRPGTDTQYF.

This clonotype was found a few times. The chain uses TRBV5-1 and TRBJ1-2, with 8 nucleotides matching TRBD1. With 4 bases clipped from V and 1 base from J, the junction kept 6 bases outside the gene matches. This CDR3 is built from 15 residues. From germline, CDR1 is SGHRS and CDR2 YFSETQ. Written as DNA, the CDR3 is TGCGCCAGCAGCAAGGGACAGGAGATTAACTATGGCTACACCTTC. This gives the protein CASSKGQEINYGYTF.

With respect to this clonotype: Germline is not matched at one junction end, which may reflect a read error. The rearrangement uses TRBV3-1 and TRBJ1-2, with D maybe TRBD1 (5 bases). Germline V gene lookup returns CDR1 LGHDT and CDR2 YNNKEL (reference sequence). The CDR3 has 14 residues. DNA of the CDR3: TGTGCCAGCAGCCCAGGGAGATCTAACTATGTCTACACCTTC. It encodes CASSPGRSNYVYTF.

In its sample, this clonotype was seen a few times. This chain uses TRBV9 with TRBJ2-7, with TRBD2 matching over 7 bases. V was clipped by 0 bases and J by 2 bases; unmatched bases: 2. CDR1 and CDR2 (germline): SGDLS, YYNGEE. This CDR3 has 14 residues. CDR3 protein: CASSVETSAYEQYF. The CDR3 bases are TGTGCCAGCAGCGTAGAAACTAGCGCCTACGAGCAGTACTTC.

The chain links TRBV11-2 to TRBJ2-3; 10 bases are shared with TRBD2. Germline CDR1 SGHAT, CDR2 FQNNGV. V lost 3 bases and J lost 4; bases outside the gene matches: 7. There are 16 residues in the CDR3. CDR3 amino acids: CASSFGAGGQADTQYF. The CDR3 DNA sequence: TGTGCCAGCAGCTTCGGAGCGGGGGGGCAGGCAGATACGCAGTATTTT. Drawing the rest from reference TRBV11-2 and TRBJ2-3, the complete variable domain is EAGVAQSPRYKIIEKRQSVAFWCNPISGHATLYWYQQILGQGPKLLIQFQNNGVVDDSQLPKDRFSAERLKGVDSTLKIQPAKLEDSAVYLCASSFGAGGQADTQYFGPGTRLTVL.

The chain combines TRBV7-9 with TRBJ1-6, with TRBD1 identical over 7 bases. The CDR3 contains 18 residues. V gave up 5 bases and J gave up 7 bases; unmatched junction bases: 17. Germline assignment: CDR1 SEHNR and CDR2 FQNEAQ (reference sequence). CDR3 nucleotides: TGTGCCAGCAGCCCGAGTGGACAGGTGGGGTATGGCAATTCACCCCTCCACTTT. Translation gives CASSPSGQVGYGNSPLHF.

This clonotype has only one observation. The J gene is TRBJ2-1, the V gene TRBV20-1; D is possibly TRBD1 or TRBD2 (5 bases each). The CDR3 has 14 residues. Per the germline V gene, CDR1 is DFQATT and CDR2 is SNEGSKA (reference sequence). Deletions cut 3 bases from V and 8 bases from J, with 17 bases between. The CDR3 sequence: CSASPPLGVYEQFF. Here the CDR3 DNA reads TGCAGTGCTAGTCCCCCACTAGGGGTCTATGAGCAGTTCTTC.

This clonotype has just a few counts. The rearrangement uses TRBV7-2 and TRBJ2-5, with 8 bases fitting TRBD2. The CDR3 is 17 amino acids. Germline lookup yields CDR1 SGHTA and CDR2 FQGNSA. V lost 1 base to trimming and J lost 1 base; unmatched junction nucleotides: 8. CDR3 bases: TGTGCCAGCAGCTTAGGATATAGCGGGGCAATCCAAGAGACCCAGTACTTC. Protein product: CASSLGYSGAIQETQYF.

The sample holds a few counts of this clonotype. The V gene is TRBV5-1, the J gene TRBJ2-1; 15 bases are shared with TRBD2. This CDR3 is built from 15 residues. Germline trimming cut 3 bases from V and 9 bases from J; bases unmatched to any gene: 4. Per germline, CDR1 SGHRS and CDR2 YFSETQ. The CDR3 here is CASSWTSGGVSEQFF. The DNA of the CDR3 is TGCGCCAGCAGCTGGACTAGCGGGGGGGTTAGTGAGCAGTTCTTC.

The V gene is TRBV20-1, the J gene TRBJ2-3; D possibly matches TRBD1 or TRBD2 (5 bases each). In germline, CDR1 is DFQATT, CDR2 SNEGSKA (reference sequence). Trimming stripped 5 bases from V and 3 bases from J, with 18 bases between. This CDR3 spans 15 amino acids. CDR3 sequence (DNA): TGCAGTGCTCCGAATCCCGGGGCCGGGACAGATACGCAGTATTTT. Translated: CSAPNPGAGTDTQYF.

The chain recombines TRBV6-6 with TRBJ2-7, with D possibly TRBD2 on 5 matching bases. This CDR3 has 15 amino acids. The V gene's germline CDR1 is MNHNY and CDR2 SVGAGI (reference sequence). V was clipped by 2 bases and J by 0 bases, with 11 bases between them. The CDR3 region is CASSYRGGTSYEQYF. The DNA for the CDR3 is TGTGCCAGCAGTTACCGCGGAGGTACCTCCTACGAGCAGTACTTC.

This clonotype came up once. One end of the junction does not line up with germline, which may come from a read error. The V and J genes are TRBV13 and TRBJ1-1; TRBD1 aligns across 7 bases. CDR1 and CDR2 from the germline V gene are PRHDT and FYEKMQ (reference sequence). There are 13 residues in the CDR3. CDR3: CASRQGSFPETFF. CDR3 coding DNA: TGTGCCAGCAGACAGGGGTCTTTCCCTGAAACTTTCTTT. The full variable domain, rest sourced from reference TRBV13 and TRBJ1-1, is AAGVIQSPRHLIKEKRETATLKCYPIPRHDTVYWYQQGPGQDPQFLISFYEKMQSDKGSIPDRFSAQQFSDYHSELNMSSLELGDSALYFCASRQGSFPETFFGQGTRLTVV.

The chain combines TRBV5-1 with TRBJ1-6, with 9 bases matching TRBD1. CDR3 length: 15 amino acids. Looked up from germline, CDR1 is SGHRS and CDR2 is YFSETQ. With V trimmed by 4 bases and J by 6 bases, 5 bases remained unmatched. The CDR3: CASSGGQGGNSPLHF. In DNA, the CDR3 is TGCGCCAGCAGCGGGGGACAGGGAGGTAATTCACCCCTCCACTTT.

This clonotype has just a few counts. This rearrangement joins TRBV12-3 or TRBV12-4 to TRBJ2-5, with a possible D match to TRBD2 (5 bases). V was shortened by 1 base and J by 7 bases, with 16 bases between the two germline ends. This CDR3 is built from 15 residues. As DNA, the CDR3 is TGTGCCAGCAGTTTAGAAGGATCTGGACTGGGGACCCAGTACTTC. It translates to CASSLEGSGLGTQYF.

This clonotype has a count of ten or more. The chain joins TRBV7-2 to TRBJ2-5; 9 bases map to TRBD1. This CDR3 has 15 amino acids. Germline V gene sequence: CDR1 SGHTA, CDR2 FQGNSA. The V and J ends lost 3 bases and 1 base, in that order; junction bases with no gene match: 3. The CDR3 reads CASSLDRGAQETQYF. The CDR3 coding sequence is TGTGCCAGCAGCTTGGACAGGGGAGCCCAAGAGACCCAGTACTTC. The variable domain in full, completed from reference TRBV7-2 and TRBJ2-5, reads GAGVSQSPSNKVTEKGKDVELRCDPISGHTALYWYRQSLGQGLEFLIYFQGNSAPDKSGLPSDRFSAERTGGSVSTLTIQRTQQEDSAVYLCASSLDRGAQETQYFGPGTRLLVL.

V gene TRBV10-3 combines with J gene TRBJ1-1; 9 bases fit TRBD1. This CDR3 spans 14 amino acids. Germline V gives CDR1 ENHRY, CDR2 SYGVKD. The trim removed 6 bases at V and 4 bases at J, leaving 6 bases unmatched. The CDR3 protein is CAIREGQGGTEAFF. In nucleotides, the CDR3 is TGTGCCATCAGGGAGGGACAGGGAGGCACTGAAGCTTTCTTT.

V gene TRBV29-1 combines with J gene TRBJ2-4; TRBD2 matches at 7 bases. Germline assignment: CDR1 SQVTM and CDR2 ANQGSEA. The junction had 3 bases not matched to a gene; V was cut back by 0 bases and J by 13 bases. CDR3 length equals 11 residues. The CDR3 nucleotides are TGCAGCGTTGAAGAGGCGGGGGAGCAGTACTTC. It encodes CSVEEAGEQYF.

This clonotype appeared a few times. J is TRBJ1-2 and V is TRBV9; no definite D call. Trimming took off 3 bases at V and 0 bases at J, with 15 bases between the two ends. Germline V gives CDR1 SGDLS, CDR2 YYNGEE. This CDR3 spans 16 amino acids. CDR3 in DNA: TGTGCCAGCAGCGGCCTCCGGGCAGACTCTAACTATGGCTACACCTTC. This encodes CASSGLRADSNYGYTF.

The chain recombines TRBV10-1 with TRBJ2-3; either TRBD1 or TRBD2 may supply D (5 bases each). This CDR3 has 12 amino acids. Germline V CDR1 and CDR2: WNHNN, SYGVQD (reference sequence). The ends were cut back, 4 bases at V and 8 bases at J, with 10 bases in the middle. The CDR3 spells CASSVIGGTQYF. The CDR3, as DNA: TGCGCCAGCAGTGTGATTGGGGGTACGCAGTATTTT.